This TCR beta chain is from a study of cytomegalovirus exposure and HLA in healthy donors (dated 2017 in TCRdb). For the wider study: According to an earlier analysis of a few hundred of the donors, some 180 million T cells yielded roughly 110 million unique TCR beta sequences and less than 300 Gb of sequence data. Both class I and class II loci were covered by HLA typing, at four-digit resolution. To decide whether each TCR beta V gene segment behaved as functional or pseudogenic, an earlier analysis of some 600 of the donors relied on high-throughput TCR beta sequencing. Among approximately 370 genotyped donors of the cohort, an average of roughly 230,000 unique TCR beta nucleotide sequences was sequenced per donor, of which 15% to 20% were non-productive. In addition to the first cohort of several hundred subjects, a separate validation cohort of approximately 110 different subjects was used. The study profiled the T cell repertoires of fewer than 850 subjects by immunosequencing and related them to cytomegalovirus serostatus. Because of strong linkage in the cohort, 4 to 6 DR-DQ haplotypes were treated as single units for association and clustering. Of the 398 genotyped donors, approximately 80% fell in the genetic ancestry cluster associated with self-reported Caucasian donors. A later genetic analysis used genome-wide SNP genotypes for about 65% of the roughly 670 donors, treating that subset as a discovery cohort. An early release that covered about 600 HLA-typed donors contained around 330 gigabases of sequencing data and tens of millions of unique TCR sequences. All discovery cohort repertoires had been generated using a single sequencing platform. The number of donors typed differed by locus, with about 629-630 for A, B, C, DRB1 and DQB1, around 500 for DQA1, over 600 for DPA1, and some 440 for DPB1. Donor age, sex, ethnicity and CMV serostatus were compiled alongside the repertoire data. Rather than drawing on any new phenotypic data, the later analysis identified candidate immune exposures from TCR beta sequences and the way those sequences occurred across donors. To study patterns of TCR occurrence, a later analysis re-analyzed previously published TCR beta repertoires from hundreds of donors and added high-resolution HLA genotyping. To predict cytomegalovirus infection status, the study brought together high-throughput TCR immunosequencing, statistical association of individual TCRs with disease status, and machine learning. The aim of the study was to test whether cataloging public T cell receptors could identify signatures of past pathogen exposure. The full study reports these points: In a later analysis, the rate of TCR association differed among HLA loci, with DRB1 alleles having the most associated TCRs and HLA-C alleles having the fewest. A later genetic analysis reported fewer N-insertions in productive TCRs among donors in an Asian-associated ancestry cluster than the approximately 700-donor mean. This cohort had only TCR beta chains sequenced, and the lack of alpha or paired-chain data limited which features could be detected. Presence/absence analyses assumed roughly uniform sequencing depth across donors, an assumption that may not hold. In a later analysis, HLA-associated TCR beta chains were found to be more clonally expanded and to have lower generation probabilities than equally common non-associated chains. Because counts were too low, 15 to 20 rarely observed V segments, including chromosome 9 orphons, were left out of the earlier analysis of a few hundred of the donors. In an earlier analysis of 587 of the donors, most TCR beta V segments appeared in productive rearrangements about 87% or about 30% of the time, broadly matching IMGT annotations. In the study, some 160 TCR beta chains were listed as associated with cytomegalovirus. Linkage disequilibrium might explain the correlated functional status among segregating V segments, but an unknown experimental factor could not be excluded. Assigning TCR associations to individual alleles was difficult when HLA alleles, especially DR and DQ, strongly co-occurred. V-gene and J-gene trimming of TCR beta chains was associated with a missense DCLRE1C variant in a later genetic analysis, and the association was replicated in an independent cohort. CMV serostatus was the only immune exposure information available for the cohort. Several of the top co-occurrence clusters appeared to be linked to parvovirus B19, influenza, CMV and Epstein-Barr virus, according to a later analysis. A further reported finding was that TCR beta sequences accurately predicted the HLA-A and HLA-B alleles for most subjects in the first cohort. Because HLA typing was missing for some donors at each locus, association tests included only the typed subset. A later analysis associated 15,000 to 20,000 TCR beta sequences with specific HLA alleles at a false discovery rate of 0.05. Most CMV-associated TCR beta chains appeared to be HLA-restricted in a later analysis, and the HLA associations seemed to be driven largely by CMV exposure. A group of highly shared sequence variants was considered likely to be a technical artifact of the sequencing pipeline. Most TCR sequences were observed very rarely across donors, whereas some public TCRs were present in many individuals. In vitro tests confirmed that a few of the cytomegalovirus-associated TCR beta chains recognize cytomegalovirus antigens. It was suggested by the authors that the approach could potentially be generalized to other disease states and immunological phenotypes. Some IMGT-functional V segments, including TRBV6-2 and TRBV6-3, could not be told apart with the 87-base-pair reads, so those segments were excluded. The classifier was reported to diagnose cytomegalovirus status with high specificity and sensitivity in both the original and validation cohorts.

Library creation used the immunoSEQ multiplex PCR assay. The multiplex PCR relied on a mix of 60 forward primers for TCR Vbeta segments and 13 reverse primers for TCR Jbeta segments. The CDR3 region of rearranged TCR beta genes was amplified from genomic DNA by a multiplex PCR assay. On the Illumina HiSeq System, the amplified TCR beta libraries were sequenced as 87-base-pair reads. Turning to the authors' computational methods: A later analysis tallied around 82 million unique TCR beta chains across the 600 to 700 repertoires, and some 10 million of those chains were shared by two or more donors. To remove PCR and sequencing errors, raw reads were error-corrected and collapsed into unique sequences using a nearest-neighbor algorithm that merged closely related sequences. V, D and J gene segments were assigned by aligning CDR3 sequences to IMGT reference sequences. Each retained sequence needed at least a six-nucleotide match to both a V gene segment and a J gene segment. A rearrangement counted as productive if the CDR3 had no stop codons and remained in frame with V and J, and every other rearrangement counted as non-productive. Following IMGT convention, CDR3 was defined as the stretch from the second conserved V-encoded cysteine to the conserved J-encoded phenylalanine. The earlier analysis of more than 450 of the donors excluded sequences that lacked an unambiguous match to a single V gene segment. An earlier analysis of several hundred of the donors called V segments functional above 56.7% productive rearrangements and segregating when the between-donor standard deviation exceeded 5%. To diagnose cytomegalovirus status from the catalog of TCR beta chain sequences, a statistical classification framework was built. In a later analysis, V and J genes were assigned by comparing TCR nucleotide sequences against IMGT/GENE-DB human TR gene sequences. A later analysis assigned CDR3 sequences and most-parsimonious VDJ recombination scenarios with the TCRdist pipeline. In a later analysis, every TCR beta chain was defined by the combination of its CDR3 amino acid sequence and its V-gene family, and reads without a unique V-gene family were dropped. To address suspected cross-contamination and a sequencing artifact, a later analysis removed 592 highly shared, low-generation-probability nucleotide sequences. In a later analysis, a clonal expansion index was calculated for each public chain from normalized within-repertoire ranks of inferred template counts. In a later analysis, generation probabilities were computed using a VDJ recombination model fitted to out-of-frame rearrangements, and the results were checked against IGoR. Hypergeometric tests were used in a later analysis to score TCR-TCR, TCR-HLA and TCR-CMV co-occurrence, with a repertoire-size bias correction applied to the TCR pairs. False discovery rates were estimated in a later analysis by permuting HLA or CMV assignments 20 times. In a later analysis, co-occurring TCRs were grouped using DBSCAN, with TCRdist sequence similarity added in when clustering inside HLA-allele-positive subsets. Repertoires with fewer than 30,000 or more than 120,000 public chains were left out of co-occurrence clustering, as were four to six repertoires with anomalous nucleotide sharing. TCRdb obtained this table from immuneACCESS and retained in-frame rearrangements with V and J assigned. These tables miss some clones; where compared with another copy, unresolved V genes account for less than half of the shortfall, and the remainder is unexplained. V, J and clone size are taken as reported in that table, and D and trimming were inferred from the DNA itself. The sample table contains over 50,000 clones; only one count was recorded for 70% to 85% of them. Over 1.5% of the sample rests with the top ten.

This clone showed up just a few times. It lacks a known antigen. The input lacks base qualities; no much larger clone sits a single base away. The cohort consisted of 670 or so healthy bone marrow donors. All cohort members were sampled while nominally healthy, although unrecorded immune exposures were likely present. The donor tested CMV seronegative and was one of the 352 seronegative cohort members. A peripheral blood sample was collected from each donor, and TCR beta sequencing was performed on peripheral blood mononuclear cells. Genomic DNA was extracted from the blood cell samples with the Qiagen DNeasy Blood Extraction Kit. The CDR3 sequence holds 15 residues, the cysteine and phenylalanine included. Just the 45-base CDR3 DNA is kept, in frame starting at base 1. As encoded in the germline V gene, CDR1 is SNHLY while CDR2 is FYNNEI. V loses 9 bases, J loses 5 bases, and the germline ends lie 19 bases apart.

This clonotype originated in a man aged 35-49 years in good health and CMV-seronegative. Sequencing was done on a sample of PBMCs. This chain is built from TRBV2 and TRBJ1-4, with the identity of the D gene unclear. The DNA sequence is TGTGCCAGTACCGGTTATTTGGTCTCGAATGAAAAACTGTTTTTT. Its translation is CASTGYLVSNEKLFF.